This entry features one TCR beta chain sequence. Its antigen is undetermined. The PCR contained 60 Vbeta and 13 Jbeta primers. Profiling relied on immunoSEQ multiplex PCR, and the TCRdb table lists in-frame clones only, not all of them. The repertoire holds 200,000 to 250,000 clones, with around 89% as singletons. The sample is drawn from a study of cytomegalovirus exposure and HLA in healthy donors. Findings of the study overall: An analysis was carried out later, and it reportedly showed fewer N-insertions in an Asian-associated ancestry cluster than the roughly 670-donor mean.

Looked up from germline, CDR1 is SGHVS and CDR2 is FQNEAQ. This CDR3 is 16 amino acids long. V was shortened by 5 bases and J by 2 bases, with 17 bases between the two germline ends. This receptor was obtained from a woman in her late teens or twenties in good health and CMV-seronegative. Material: PBMCs. This chain uses TRBV7-8 with TRBJ2-3; D might be TRBD1 (6 bases). The DNA for the CDR3 is TGTGCCAGCAGCCTGGTGGGACACACGCCCACAGATACGCAGTATTTT. The encoded protein is CASSLVGHTPTDTQYF.